The 10 T cell receptor beta chains listed next were all sequenced from one sample in a study of cytomegalovirus exposure and HLA in healthy donors. TCRdb keeps only in-frame clones here, not all; method: immunoSEQ multiplex PCR. This table holds 120,000 or so clones, about 90% found once. The sample was PBMCs. The receptors derive from a woman younger than 30 in good health and CMV-seronegative.

The gene calls are TRBV28 and TRBJ2-1, with D perhaps matching TRBD1 (5 bases). The CDR3 length is 12 residues. CDR1 and CDR2 (germline): MDHEN, SYDVKM. V gave up 10 bases and J gave up 6 bases, with 13 bases separating them. CDR3 region: CATDPQGNEQFF. CDR3 coding DNA: TGTGCCACCGACCCCCAGGGCAATGAGCAGTTCTTC.

This chain uses TRBV4-2 with TRBJ2-7, with D uncertain. CDR1 and CDR2 (germline): LGHNA, YNFKEQ. This CDR3 is 15 amino acids long. The ends were cut back, 0 bases at V and 1 base at J, with 10 bases in the middle. CDR3 amino acids: CASSQDLTDSYEQYF. In DNA, the CDR3 is TGTGCCAGCAGCCAAGATCTTACAGATTCCTACGAGCAGTACTTC.

The genes are TRBV7-6 and TRBJ2-3; no firm D call. Germline CDR1 is SGHVS and CDR2 is FNYEAQ. Trimming cost V 5 bases and J 2 bases, with 5 bases left between them. This CDR3 has 12 residues. CDR3 region: CASSPNTDTQYF. As DNA, the CDR3 is TGTGCCAGCAGCCCCAACACAGATACGCAGTATTTT. Full variable domain (rest looked up from reference TRBV7-6 and TRBJ2-3): GAGVSQSPRYKVTKRGQDVALRCDPISGHVSLYWYRQALGQGPEFLTYFNYEAQQDKSGLPNDRFSAERPEGSISTLTIQRTEQRDSAMYRCASSPNTDTQYFGPGTRLTVL.

This chain uses TRBV28 with TRBJ1-1, with TRBD1 matching over 7 bases. Losses at the gene ends were 6 bases for V and 2 bases for J; bases not matched to a gene: 6. The V gene's germline CDR1 is MDHEN and CDR2 SYDVKM. There are 14 residues in the CDR3. The CDR3 DNA reads as TGTGCCAGCAGCTTCACAGGGGTTAACACTGAAGCTTTCTTT. Translation gives CASSFTGVNTEAFF.

The chain recombines TRBV6-6 with TRBJ2-7; a weak D match, TRBD2 (7 bases). This CDR3 contains 14 residues. The ends were cut back, 2 bases at V and 4 bases at J, with 12 bases in the middle. CDR1 and CDR2 (germline): MNHNY, SVGAGI (reference sequence). The DNA of the CDR3 is TGTGCCAGCAGTTACGGGAGGGGGTGGTACGAGCAGTACTTC. This codes for CASSYGRGWYEQYF.

The rearrangement uses TRBV5-4 and TRBJ1-1; D perhaps matches TRBD1 (6 bases). Germline V CDR1 and CDR2: SGHNT, YYREEE (reference sequence). This CDR3 contains 14 residues. The germline V and J ends were trimmed by 4 bases and 6 bases, with 16 bases remaining between them. The CDR3 loop reads CASSEGDLRPEAFF. In DNA form, the CDR3 reads TGTGCCAGCAGCGAGGGGGACCTCCGCCCTGAAGCTTTCTTT.

This chain joins TRBV5-4 and TRBJ2-2, with a weak D call TRBD2 (6 bases). Germline V gives CDR1 SGHNT, CDR2 YYREEE (reference sequence). There are 15 residues in the CDR3. The V and J ends lost 5 bases and 2 bases respectively, with 13 bases between them. As DNA, the CDR3 is TGTGCCAGCAGACCAGGACTAATTAACACCGGGGAGCTGTTTTTT. This sequence encodes CASRPGLINTGELFF.

The rearrangement links TRBV15 to TRBJ1-2; the D is unclear. Trimming took off 0 bases at V and 3 bases at J, with 8 bases between the two ends. This CDR3 is 14 amino acids long. In germline, CDR1 is LNHNV, CDR2 YYDKDF (reference sequence). CDR3 residues: CATSRDYEDYGYTF. The CDR3 DNA follows: TGTGCCACCAGCAGAGATTATGAGGACTATGGCTACACCTTC.

The gene calls are TRBV7-3 and TRBJ2-7; D possibly corresponds to TRBD2 (6 bases). CDR1 SGHTA and CDR2 FQGTGA come from the germline V gene. V was pared by 4 bases and J by 5 bases, with 15 bases between. This CDR3 region has 14 residues. CDR3 in DNA: TGTGCCAGCAGCTCCACCGGGAGCCCTGACGAGCAGTACTTC. As protein: CASSSTGSPDEQYF.

The chain is built from TRBV25-1 and TRBJ2-3; the match to TRBD1 covers 7 bases. With V trimmed by 4 bases and J by 0 bases, 4 bases remained unmatched. The V gene's germline CDR1 is MGHDK and CDR2 SYGVNS. The CDR3 loop spans 15 amino acids. The CDR3 protein is CASSGGQTSTDTQYF. For the CDR3, the DNA is TGTGCCAGCAGTGGGGGACAGACTAGCACAGATACGCAGTATTTT.